These 32 T cell receptor beta chains were sequenced from one sample in a study of blood T cell repertoires in COVID-19. Libraries were prepared by immunoSEQ multiplex PCR; TCRdb keeps only in-frame clonotypes and omits some of them. This sample carries some 300,000 clones, roughly 87% of them seen once, and the ten largest clones take approximately 1%. The sequencing input was PBMCs or T cells enriched from blood (not recorded which). The receptors originated from a woman aged 25 to 39 who had recovered from COVID-19.

This clone was counted once. The chain is built from TRBV15 and TRBJ2-1; 7 nucleotides align to TRBD2. Germline V gene sequence: CDR1 LNHNV, CDR2 YYDKDF (reference sequence). V gave up 5 bases and J gave up 5 bases; unmatched junction bases: 6. The CDR3 has 14 residues. The CDR3 protein is CATSGWEGHNEQFF. CDR3 sequence (DNA): TGTGCCACCAGCGGGTGGGAGGGCCACAATGAGCAGTTCTTC.

This clone was picked up a small number of times. This CDR3 is CASSYLRSGINYGYTF. CDR3 coding DNA: TGTGCCAGCAGTTACCTCCGATCAGGGATAAACTATGGCTACACCTTC. The chain recombines TRBV6-5 with TRBJ1-2; TRBD1 is a possible D gene (5 bases). CDR1 and CDR2 from the germline V gene are MNHEY and SVGAGI. V gave up 2 bases and J gave up 2 bases, with 15 bases separating them. The CDR3 runs to 16 residues.

The rearrangement uses TRBV20-1 and TRBJ1-5, with a possible D match to TRBD1 (5 bases). V lost 3 bases and J 2 bases, leaving 11 bases between the germline ends. The CDR3 is made up of 14 amino acids. The V gene's germline CDR1 is DFQATT and CDR2 SNEGSKA (reference sequence). In nucleotides, the CDR3 is TGCAGTGCTAGTCTTACAGGTGGCAATCAGCCCCAGCATTTT. Translation gives CSASLTGGNQPQHF.

The chain employs TRBV5-4 and TRBJ2-7; weak D call: TRBD1 (5 bases). Per the germline V gene, CDR1 is SGHNT and CDR2 is YYREEE (reference sequence). This CDR3 is 15 amino acids long. The germline V and J ends were trimmed by 5 bases and 4 bases, with 19 bases remaining between them. The CDR3, as DNA: TGTGCCAGCAGGGACCTCGGACAAGGGCTATACGAGCAGTACTTC. Amino acids: CASRDLGQGLYEQYF.

V and J are TRBV5-1 and TRBJ2-7; D is undetermined. V shed 0 bases and J shed 3 bases, with 10 bases lying between them. Germline V lookup: CDR1 SGHRS, CDR2 YFSETQ. The CDR3 is made up of 14 amino acids. In nucleotides, the CDR3 is TGCGCCAGCAGCTTGGGGTCGACAAACTACGAGCAGTACTTC. It codes for CASSLGSTNYEQYF.

The V gene is TRBV30, the J gene TRBJ1-3, with 8 bases that match TRBD1. From germline, CDR1 is GTSNPN and CDR2 SVGIG (reference sequence). There are 13 residues in the CDR3. V gave up 8 bases and J gave up 3 bases; unmatched junction bases: 6. The CDR3 region is CAVDRELGNTIYF. CDR3 coding DNA: TGTGCCGTGGACAGGGAGCTTGGAAACACCATATATTTT. The full variable domain, in which reference TRBV30 and TRBJ1-3 provide the parts outside the CDR3, is SQTIHQWPATLVQPVGSPLSLECTVEGTSNPNLYWYRQAAGRGLQLLFYSVGIGQISSEVPQNLSASRPQDRQFILSSKKLLLSDSGFYLCAVDRELGNTIYFGEGSWLTVV.

The V and J genes are TRBV6-2 or TRBV6-3 and TRBJ1-1, with D possibly being TRBD1 (6 bases). The germline CDR1 and CDR2 sequences are MNHEY and SVGEGT. V lost 2 bases and J 1 base, leaving 26 bases between the germline ends. There are 20 residues in the CDR3. CDR3 protein: CASSYVRWTPGVRPNTEAFF. The CDR3 DNA reads TGTGCCAGCAGTTACGTGCGTTGGACCCCAGGGGTTCGACCGAACACTGAAGCTTTCTTT.

CDR3 in amino acids: CAISEVRGLKAFF. As DNA, the CDR3 is TGTGCCATCAGTGAAGTCAGGGGCTTGAAAGCTTTCTTT. The rearrangement joins TRBV10-3 to TRBJ1-1, with D possibly being TRBD1 (6 bases). CDR1 is ENHRY, CDR2 SYGVKD, per germline. Trimming cost V 3 bases and J 9 bases, with 14 bases left between them. This CDR3 is 13 amino acids long.

The chain carries TRBV21-1 and TRBJ2-7; the table's D call TRBD1 went unverified against the DNA. TRBV21-1 has pseudogene status. This CDR3 comprises 15 residues. This CDR3 reads CASSKSTGASYEQYF. The CDR3 coding sequence is TGTGCCAGCAGCAAATCGACAGGAGCCTCCTACGAGCAGTACTTC.

This chain joins TRBV10-3 and TRBJ2-5, with D possibly matching TRBD1 (5 bases). This CDR3 contains 15 residues. Trimming removed 0 bases at V and 4 bases at J, with 12 bases between. The germline gives CDR1 ENHRY, CDR2 SYGVKD. CDR3: CAISESWGQGETQYF. Written as DNA, the CDR3 is TGTGCCATCAGTGAGTCTTGGGGCCAGGGAGAGACCCAGTACTTC.

J is TRBJ1-6 and V is TRBV7-9; no firm D call. V lost 2 bases and J 8 bases, leaving 13 bases between the germline ends. Per germline, CDR1 SEHNR and CDR2 FQNEAQ (reference sequence). This CDR3 comprises 15 residues. The CDR3 bases are TGTGCCAGCAGCTTACTTCCCATCGGAGATTCACCCCTCCACTTT. It translates to CASSLLPIGDSPLHF.

This sequence joins TRBV5-1 and TRBJ1-5, with D perhaps TRBD1 (5 bases). The V and J ends lost 5 bases and 7 bases respectively, with 16 bases between them. CDR3 length: 14 amino acids. The germline CDR1 and CDR2 sequences are SGHRS and YFSETQ. CDR3 DNA sequence: TGCGCCAGCAGTTTCAGGGTCGGGTCGCAGCCCCAGCATTTT. Protein product: CASSFRVGSQPQHF. The variable domain in full, completed from reference TRBV5-1 and TRBJ1-5, reads KAGVTQTPRYLIKTRGQQVTLSCSPISGHRSVSWYQQTPGQGLQFLFEYFSETQRNKGNFPGRFSGRQFSNSRSEMNVSTLELGDSALYLCASSFRVGSQPQHFGDGTRLSIL.

This clone has just a few counts. The chain combines TRBV13 with TRBJ2-7, with 7 bases that match TRBD1. The germline V gene has CDR1 PRHDT and CDR2 FYEKMQ (reference sequence). V gave up 8 bases and J gave up 4 bases; unmatched junction bases: 5. The CDR3 runs to 12 residues. The chain's CDR3 is CASSPDRYEQYF. CDR3 DNA sequence: TGTGCCAGCTCCCCGGACAGGTACGAGCAGTACTTC.

V gene TRBV11-2 combines with J gene TRBJ2-1; tentative D call: TRBD1 (5 bases). CDR1 is SGHAT, CDR2 FQNNGV, per germline. This CDR3 has 17 residues. The germline V and J ends were trimmed by 1 base and 7 bases, with 20 bases remaining between them. In DNA, the CDR3 is TGTGCCAGCAGCTTAGGACAGAGATTCGGCGAGGCGAATGAGCAGTTCTTC. It translates to CASSLGQRFGEANEQFF. Complete variable domain (other parts from reference TRBV11-2 and TRBJ2-1): EAGVAQSPRYKIIEKRQSVAFWCNPISGHATLYWYQQILGQGPKLLIQFQNNGVVDDSQLPKDRFSAERLKGVDSTLKIQPAKLEDSAVYLCASSLGQRFGEANEQFFGPGTRLTVL.

V gene TRBV5-4 combines with J gene TRBJ1-2; weak D call: TRBD1 (6 bases). The CDR3 contains 15 residues. Germline V lookup: CDR1 SGHNT, CDR2 YYREEE (reference sequence). Deletions cut 4 bases from V and 6 bases from J, with 19 bases between. CDR3 in amino acids: CASSPWDMTTNGYTF. CDR3 coding DNA: TGTGCCAGCAGCCCGTGGGACATGACAACGAATGGCTACACCTTC.

J is TRBJ2-7 and V is TRBV3-1 (or the pseudogene TRBV3-2); D ambiguous. The CDR3 has 12 residues. Germline CDR1 reads LGHDT; CDR2 reads YNNKEL (reference sequence). The germline V and J ends were trimmed by 1 base and 5 bases, with 6 bases remaining between them. CDR3 in DNA: TGTGCCAGCAGCCAAGTCTTCCACGAGCAGTACTTC. It encodes CASSQVFHEQYF.

The chain employs TRBV30 and TRBJ2-5, with D possibly TRBD1 on 8 matching bases. The CDR3 is made up of 14 amino acids. Trimming shortened V by 0 bases and J by 5 bases, and 13 bases separated the two germline ends. Germline lookup yields CDR1 GTSNPN and CDR2 SVGIG (reference sequence). CDR3 in amino acids: CAWSVQGGAETQYF. Written as DNA, the CDR3 is TGTGCCTGGAGTGTACAGGGGGGGGCTGAGACCCAGTACTTC. The whole variable domain, remainder taken from reference TRBV30 and TRBJ2-5, is SQTIHQWPATLVQPVGSPLSLECTVEGTSNPNLYWYRQAAGRGLQLLFYSVGIGQISSEVPQNLSASRPQDRQFILSSKKLLLSDSGFYLCAWSVQGGAETQYFGPGTRLLVL.

This chain joins TRBV15 and TRBJ1-5; D unclear. The germline V gene has CDR1 LNHNV and CDR2 YYDKDF (reference sequence). The CDR3 is 13 amino acids. V was shortened by 1 base and J by 5 bases, with 6 bases between the two germline ends. CDR3 coding DNA: TGTGCCACCAGCAGAGTTCGAGATCAGCCCCAGCATTTT. This translates into CATSRVRDQPQHF.

The CDR3 DNA reads as TGTGCCAGCTCAGCGGGACAGGGGTATGCTGAAGCTTTCTTT. It specifies CASSAGQGYAEAFF. J is TRBJ1-1 and V is TRBV18; 10 nucleotides align to TRBD1. Trimming took 5 bases from V and 6 from J; bases not matched to a gene: 6. This CDR3 comprises 14 residues. CDR1 KGHSH and CDR2 LQKENI come from the germline V gene.

The chain couples TRBV24-1 to TRBJ1-2; no definite D call. V shed 3 bases and J shed 0 bases, with 4 bases lying between them. This CDR3 is built from 13 residues. Germline CDR1 KGHDR, CDR2 SFDVKD. CDR3 bases: TGTGCCACCAGTGATGAGTCTAACTATGGCTACACCTTC. Protein product: CATSDESNYGYTF.

This chain uses TRBV7-2 with TRBJ1-2; no clear D gene. From germline, CDR1 is SGHTA and CDR2 FQGNSA. The CDR3 is 11 amino acids. V lost 3 bases, J lost 4 bases, and 3 bases lay in between. CDR3 DNA sequence: TGTGCCAGCAGCTTGAGCTATGGCTACACCTTC. This encodes CASSLSYGYTF.

Here the CDR3 DNA reads TGTGCCAGCAGCTTAATTGGTGGACTAGCGGGGGAAACCGGGGAGCTGTTTTTT. Amino acid sequence: CASSLIGGLAGETGELFF. The rearrangement uses TRBV13 and TRBJ2-2; the match to TRBD2 covers 13 bases. This CDR3 has 18 residues. CDR1 and CDR2 (germline): PRHDT, FYEKMQ (reference sequence). J was trimmed by 5 bases and V by 2 bases; bases with no gene match: 8.

CDR3 bases: TGCGCCAGCAGCTTGAAGCCTAGCGGGGGGACTAGCACAGATACGCAGTATTTT. Translated: CASSLKPSGGTSTDTQYF. The chain uses TRBV5-1 and TRBJ2-3; 11 bases line up with TRBD2. With 1 base clipped from V and 0 bases from J, the junction kept 7 bases outside the gene matches. The V gene's germline CDR1 is SGHRS and CDR2 YFSETQ. The CDR3 is made up of 18 amino acids.

This chain connects TRBV28 to TRBJ2-7; 7 bases fit TRBD1. Germline V gene lookup returns CDR1 MDHEN and CDR2 SYDVKM. The CDR3 extends over 15 amino acids. Trimming removed 6 bases from V and 0 bases from J; junction bases left unmatched: 8. This CDR3 is CASRTGEGVSYEQYF. In DNA form, the CDR3 reads TGTGCCAGCAGAACAGGGGAAGGGGTCTCCTACGAGCAGTACTTC.

The rearrangement links TRBV30 to TRBJ1-3; 9 bases map to TRBD1. V gave up 8 bases and J gave up 0 bases; unmatched junction bases: 8. The germline CDR1 and CDR2 sequences are GTSNPN and SVGIG (reference sequence). The CDR3 totals 15 residues. The DNA for the CDR3 is TGTGCCCGGTCCGACAGGGGGATCTCTGGAAACACCATATATTTT. Residues: CARSDRGISGNTIYF.

This clone was counted a single time. CDR3 in DNA: TGTGCCAGCAGCCAAGAGACAGGGGGACAACGCTATGGCTACACCTTC. Protein: CASSQETGGQRYGYTF. The V gene is TRBV3-1 (or the pseudogene TRBV3-2), the J gene TRBJ1-2; TRBD1 matches at 9 bases. The V and J ends lost 0 bases and 4 bases, in that order; junction bases with no gene match: 6. The germline V gene encodes CDR1 LGHDT and CDR2 YNNKEL (reference sequence). This CDR3 region has 16 residues.

This rearrangement joins TRBV5-1 to TRBJ1-6; no reliable D call. The CDR3 length is 14 residues. CDR1 and CDR2 (germline): SGHRS, YFSETQ. The V end lost 4 bases, the J end lost 7 bases, and 12 bases lay between the germline ends. CDR3 in amino acids: CASSMRHTNSPLHF. CDR3 in DNA: TGCGCCAGCAGCATGAGACACACCAATTCACCCCTCCACTTT.

This sequence joins TRBV3-1 (or the pseudogene TRBV3-2) and TRBJ2-1, with TRBD2 matching over 7 bases. This CDR3 is built from 16 residues. Germline trimming cut 4 bases from V and 7 bases from J; bases unmatched to any gene: 13. Germline loops: CDR1 LGHDT, CDR2 YNNKEL (reference sequence). This CDR3 is CASSRWRAGKGNEQFF. CDR3 coding DNA: TGTGCCAGCAGCCGGTGGAGAGCGGGGAAGGGGAATGAGCAGTTCTTC.

CDR3 nucleotides: TGCGCCAGCAGCCAAGAGGAAGCGGGGGGTAACAATGAGCAGTTCTTC. Translating gives CASSQEEAGGNNEQFF. The chain is built from TRBV4-3 and TRBJ2-1; 9 bases map to TRBD2. The germline V gene encodes CDR1 LGHNA and CDR2 YSLEER. After removal of 0 bases from V and 5 bases from J, the junction contained 5 bases not matched to a gene. This CDR3 is 16 amino acids long.

The rearrangement joins TRBV19 to TRBJ1-2; 7 nucleotides line up with TRBD1. This CDR3 has 13 residues. With V trimmed by 9 bases and J by 3 bases, 7 bases remained unmatched. The germline V gene encodes CDR1 LNHDA and CDR2 SQIVND (reference sequence). The CDR3 coding sequence is TGTGCCAGCAAAAGGGACAGTCACTATGGCTACACCTTC. It yields the protein CASKRDSHYGYTF.

With regard to this clone: The sample carries other DNA sequences with the same CDR3. V is TRBV28 and J is TRBJ1-2; D remains ambiguous. The germline CDR1 and CDR2 sequences are MDHEN and SYDVKM. V lost 3 bases, J lost 5 bases, and 4 bases lay in between. This CDR3 spans 11 amino acids. The CDR3 nucleotides read TGTGCCAGCAGTTTCCTTTATGGCTACACCTTC. Its protein is CASSFLYGYTF.

The genes are TRBV27 and TRBJ2-5; 11 bases align to TRBD1. With V trimmed by 3 bases and J by 9 bases, 9 bases remained unmatched. Germline V gene lookup returns CDR1 MNHEY and CDR2 SMNVEV (reference sequence). This CDR3 contains 15 residues. CDR3 amino acids: CASSFGGQGGIPQYF. CDR3 bases: TGTGCCAGCAGTTTCGGGGGACAGGGGGGAATCCCCCAGTACTTC.